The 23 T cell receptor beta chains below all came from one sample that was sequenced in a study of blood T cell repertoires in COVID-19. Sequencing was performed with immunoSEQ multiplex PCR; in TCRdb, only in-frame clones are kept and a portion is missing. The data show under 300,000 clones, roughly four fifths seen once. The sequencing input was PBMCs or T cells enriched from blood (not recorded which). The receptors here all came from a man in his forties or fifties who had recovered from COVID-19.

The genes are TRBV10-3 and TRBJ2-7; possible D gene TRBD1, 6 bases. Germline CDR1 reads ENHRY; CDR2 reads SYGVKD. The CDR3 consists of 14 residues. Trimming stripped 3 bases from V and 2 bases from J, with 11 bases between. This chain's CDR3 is CAISDAGDTYEQYF. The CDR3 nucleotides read TGTGCCATCAGTGATGCAGGGGATACCTACGAGCAGTACTTC.

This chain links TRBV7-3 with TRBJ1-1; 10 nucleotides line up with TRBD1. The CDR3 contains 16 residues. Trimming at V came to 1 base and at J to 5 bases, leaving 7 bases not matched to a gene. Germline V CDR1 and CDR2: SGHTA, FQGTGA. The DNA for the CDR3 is TGTGCCAGCAGCTTAATAGGTATGGACAGGGGGACTGAAGCTTTCTTT. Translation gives CASSLIGMDRGTEAFF.

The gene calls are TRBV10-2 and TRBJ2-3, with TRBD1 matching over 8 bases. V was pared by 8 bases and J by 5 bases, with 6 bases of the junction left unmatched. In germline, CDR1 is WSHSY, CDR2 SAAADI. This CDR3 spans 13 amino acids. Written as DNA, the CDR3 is TGCGCCAGCGCGGACAGGGTAGGAGATACGCAGTATTTT. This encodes CASADRVGDTQYF.

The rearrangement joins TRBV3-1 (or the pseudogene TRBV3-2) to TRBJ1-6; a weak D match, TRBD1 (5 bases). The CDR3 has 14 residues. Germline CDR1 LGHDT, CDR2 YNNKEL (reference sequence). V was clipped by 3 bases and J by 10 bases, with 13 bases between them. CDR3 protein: CASSQVQGRSPLHF. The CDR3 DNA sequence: TGTGCCAGCAGCCAGGTTCAGGGAAGATCACCCCTCCACTTT.

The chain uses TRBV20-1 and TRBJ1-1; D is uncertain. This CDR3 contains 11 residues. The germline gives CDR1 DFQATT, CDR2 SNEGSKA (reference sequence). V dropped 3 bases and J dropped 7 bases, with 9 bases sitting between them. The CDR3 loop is CSARGGFEAFF. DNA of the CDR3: TGCAGTGCTAGGGGAGGCTTTGAAGCTTTCTTT.

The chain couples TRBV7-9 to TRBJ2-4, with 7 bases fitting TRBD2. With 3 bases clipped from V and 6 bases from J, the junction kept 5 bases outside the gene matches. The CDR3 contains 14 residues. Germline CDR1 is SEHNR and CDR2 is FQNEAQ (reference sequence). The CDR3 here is CASSLSGEGNIQYF. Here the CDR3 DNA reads TGTGCCAGCAGCTTGAGCGGGGAGGGAAACATTCAGTACTTC.

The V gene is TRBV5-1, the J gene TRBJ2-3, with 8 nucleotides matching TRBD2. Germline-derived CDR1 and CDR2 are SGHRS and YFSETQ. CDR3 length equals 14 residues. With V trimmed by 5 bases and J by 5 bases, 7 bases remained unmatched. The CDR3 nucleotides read TGCGCCAGCAGACTTAGCGGGGACCGAGATACGCAGTATTTT. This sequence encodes CASRLSGDRDTQYF.

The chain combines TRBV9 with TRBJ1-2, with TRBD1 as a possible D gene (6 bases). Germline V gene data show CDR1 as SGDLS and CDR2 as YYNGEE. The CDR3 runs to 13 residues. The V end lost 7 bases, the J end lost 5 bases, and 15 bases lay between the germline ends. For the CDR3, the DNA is TGTGCCAGCGGCCTACAGGGAACTTATGGCTACACCTTC. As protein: CASGLQGTYGYTF.

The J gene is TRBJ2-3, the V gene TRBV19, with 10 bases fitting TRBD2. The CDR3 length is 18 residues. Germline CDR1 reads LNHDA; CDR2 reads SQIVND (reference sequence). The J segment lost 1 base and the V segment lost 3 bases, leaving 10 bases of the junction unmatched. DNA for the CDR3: TGTGCCAGTAGTATCCAAGCGGGAGGGCCCTCGGGCACAGATACGCAGTATTTT. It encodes CASSIQAGGPSGTDTQYF. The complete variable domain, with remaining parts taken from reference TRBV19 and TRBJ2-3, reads DGGITQSPKYLFRKEGQNVTLSCEQNLNHDAMYWYRQDPGQGLRLIYYSQIVNDFQKGDIAEGYSVSREKKESFPLTVTSAQKNPTAFYLCASSIQAGGPSGTDTQYFGPGTRLTVL.

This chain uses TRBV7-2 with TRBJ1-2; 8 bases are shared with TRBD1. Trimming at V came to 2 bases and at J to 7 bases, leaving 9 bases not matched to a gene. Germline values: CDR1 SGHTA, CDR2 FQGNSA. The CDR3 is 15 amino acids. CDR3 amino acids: CASSLFSGGVSGYTF. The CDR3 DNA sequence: TGTGCCAGCAGCTTATTTTCAGGGGGCGTCTCTGGCTACACCTTC.

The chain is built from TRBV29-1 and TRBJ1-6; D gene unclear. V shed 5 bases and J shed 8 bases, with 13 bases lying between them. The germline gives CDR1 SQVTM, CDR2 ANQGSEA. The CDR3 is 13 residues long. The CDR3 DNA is TGCAGCGTTCTGGAGCAGTGGGATTCACCCCTCCACTTT. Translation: CSVLEQWDSPLHF.

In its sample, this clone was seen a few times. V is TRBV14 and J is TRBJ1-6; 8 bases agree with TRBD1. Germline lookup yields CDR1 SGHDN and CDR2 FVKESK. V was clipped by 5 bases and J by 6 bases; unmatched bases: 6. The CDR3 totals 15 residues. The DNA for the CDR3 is TGTGCCAGCAGCGGAGGGACAGGCCCTAATTCACCCCTCCACTTT. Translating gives CASSGGTGPNSPLHF. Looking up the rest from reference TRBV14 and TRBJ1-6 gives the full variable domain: EAGVTQFPSHSVIEKGQTVTLRCDPISGHDNLYWYRRVMGKEIKFLLHFVKESKQDESGMPNNRFLAERTGGTYSTLKVQPAELEDSGVYFCASSGGTGPNSPLHFGNGTRLTVT.

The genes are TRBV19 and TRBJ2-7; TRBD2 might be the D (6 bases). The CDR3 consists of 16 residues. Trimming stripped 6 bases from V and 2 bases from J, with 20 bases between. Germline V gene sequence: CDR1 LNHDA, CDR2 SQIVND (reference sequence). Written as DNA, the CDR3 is TGTGCCAGTAGCGAGACGGGGCAGCGGAGGGCCTACGAGCAGTACTTC. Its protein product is CASSETGQRRAYEQYF.

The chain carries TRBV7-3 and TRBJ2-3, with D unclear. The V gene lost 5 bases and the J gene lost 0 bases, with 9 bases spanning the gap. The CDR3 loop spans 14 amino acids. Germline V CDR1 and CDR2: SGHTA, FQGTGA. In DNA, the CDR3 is TGTGCCAGCAGCCTCCAGTCTAGCACAGATACGCAGTATTTT. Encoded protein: CASSLQSSTDTQYF.

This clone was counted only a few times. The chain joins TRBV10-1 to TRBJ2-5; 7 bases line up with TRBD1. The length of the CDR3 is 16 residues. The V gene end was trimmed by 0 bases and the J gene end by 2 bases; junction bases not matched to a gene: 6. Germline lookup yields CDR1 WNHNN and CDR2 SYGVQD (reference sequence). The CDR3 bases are TGCGCCAGCAGTGAGTCGGGGACAGTACCTCAAGAGACCCAGTACTTC. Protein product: CASSESGTVPQETQYF.

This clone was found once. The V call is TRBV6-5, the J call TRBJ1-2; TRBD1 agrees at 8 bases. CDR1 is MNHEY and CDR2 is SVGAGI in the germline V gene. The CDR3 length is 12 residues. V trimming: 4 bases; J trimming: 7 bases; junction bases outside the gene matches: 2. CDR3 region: CASSSTGGGYTF. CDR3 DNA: TGTGCCAGCAGTTCTACAGGGGGTGGCTACACCTTC.

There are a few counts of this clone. CDR3 protein: CASSLGDSSEHF. CDR3 bases: TGTGCCAGCAGCTTGGGGGACAGCTCCGAGCATTTT. The J gene is TRBJ1-5, the V gene TRBV5-6; the match to TRBD1 covers 7 bases. CDR3 size: 12 residues. Germline values: CDR1 SGHDT, CDR2 YYEEEE. V was clipped by 0 bases and J by 14 bases; unmatched bases: 5. The full variable domain, in which reference TRBV5-6 and TRBJ1-5 provide the parts outside the CDR3, is DAGVTQSPTHLIKTRGQQVTLRCSPKSGHDTVSWYQQALGQGPQFIFQYYEEEERQRGNFPDRFSGHQFPNYSSELNVNALLLGDSALYLCASSLGDSSEHFGDGTRLSIL.

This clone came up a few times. Here the CDR3 DNA reads TGTGCCAGTAACGGGAGGGAGGGATTTCAGCCCCAGCATTTT. Translated: CASNGREGFQPQHF. The chain joins TRBV19 to TRBJ1-5, with D unclear. CDR1 LNHDA and CDR2 SQIVND come from the germline V gene (reference sequence). The CDR3 runs 14 residues. Trimming shortened V by 7 bases and J by 6 bases, and 16 bases separated the two germline ends.

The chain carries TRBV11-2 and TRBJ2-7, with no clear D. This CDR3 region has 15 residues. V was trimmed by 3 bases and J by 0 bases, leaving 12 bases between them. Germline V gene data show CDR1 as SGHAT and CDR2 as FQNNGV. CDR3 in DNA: TGTGCCAGCAGCTTCGAAACCAGAAGCTCCTACGAGCAGTACTTC. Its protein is CASSFETRSSYEQYF.

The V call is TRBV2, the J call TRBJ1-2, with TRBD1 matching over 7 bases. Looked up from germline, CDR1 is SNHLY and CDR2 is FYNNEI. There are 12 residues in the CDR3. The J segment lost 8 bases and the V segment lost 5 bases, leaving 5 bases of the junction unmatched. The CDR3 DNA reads TGTGCCAGCAGTATACAGGGGCGCGGCTACACCTTC. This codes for CASSIQGRGYTF. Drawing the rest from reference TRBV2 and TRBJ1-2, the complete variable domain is EPEVTQTPSHQVTQMGQEVILRCVPISNHLYFYWYRQILGQKVEFLVSFYNNEISEKSEIFDDQFSVERPDGSNFTLKIRSTKLEDSAMYFCASSIQGRGYTFGSGTRLTVV.

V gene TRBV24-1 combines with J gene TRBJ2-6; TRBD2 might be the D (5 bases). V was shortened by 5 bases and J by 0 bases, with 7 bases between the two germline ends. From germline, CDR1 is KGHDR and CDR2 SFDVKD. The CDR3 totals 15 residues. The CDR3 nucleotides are TGTGCCACCAGTGGAGGGAACTCTGGGGCCAACGTCCTGACTTTC. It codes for CATSGGNSGANVLTF.

The CDR3 is CASSRADRASTGELFF. The CDR3 region has the DNA TGTGCCAGTAGCAGGGCGGACAGGGCGAGCACCGGGGAGCTGTTTTTT. The chain joins TRBV19 to TRBJ2-2; TRBD1 matches at 8 bases. This CDR3 has 16 amino acids. Germline values: CDR1 LNHDA, CDR2 SQIVND (reference sequence). The V and J ends lost 6 bases and 4 bases, in that order; junction bases with no gene match: 10. Together with reference TRBV19 and TRBJ2-2, the CDR3 gives the full variable domain: DGGITQSPKYLFRKEGQNVTLSCEQNLNHDAMYWYRQDPGQGLRLIYYSQIVNDFQKGDIAEGYSVSREKKESFPLTVTSAQKNPTAFYLCASSRADRASTGELFFGEGSRLTVL.

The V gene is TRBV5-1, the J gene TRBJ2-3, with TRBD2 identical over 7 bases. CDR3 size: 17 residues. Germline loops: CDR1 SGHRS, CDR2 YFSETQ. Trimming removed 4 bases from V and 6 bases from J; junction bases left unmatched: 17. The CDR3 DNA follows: TGCGCCAGCAGCCCTCGTGTTAGCGGACCCGGGGGGGATACGCAGTATTTT. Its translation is CASSPRVSGPGGDTQYF.